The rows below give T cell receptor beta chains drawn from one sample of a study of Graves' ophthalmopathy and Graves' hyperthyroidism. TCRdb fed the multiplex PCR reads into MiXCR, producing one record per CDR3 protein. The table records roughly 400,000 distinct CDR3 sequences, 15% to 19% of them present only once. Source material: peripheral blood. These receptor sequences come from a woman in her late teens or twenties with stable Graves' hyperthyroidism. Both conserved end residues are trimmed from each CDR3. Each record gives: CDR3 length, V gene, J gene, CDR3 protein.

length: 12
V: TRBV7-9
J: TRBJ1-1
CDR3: ATSSDRVSTEAF

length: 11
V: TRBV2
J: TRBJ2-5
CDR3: ASRLTGGETQY

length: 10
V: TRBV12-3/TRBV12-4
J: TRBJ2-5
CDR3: ASSFRGQTQY

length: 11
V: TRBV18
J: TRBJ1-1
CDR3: ASSPKGNTEAF

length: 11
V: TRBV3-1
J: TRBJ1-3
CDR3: ASSQPKGNTIY

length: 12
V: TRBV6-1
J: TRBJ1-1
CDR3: ASSEAEFETEAF

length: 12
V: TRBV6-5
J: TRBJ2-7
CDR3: ASSYFPGSYEQY

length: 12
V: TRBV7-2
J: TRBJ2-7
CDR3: ASSGVGGRDEQY

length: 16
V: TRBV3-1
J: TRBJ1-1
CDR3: ASSQLLQNREGNTEAF

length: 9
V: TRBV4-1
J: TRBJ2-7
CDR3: ASSHGDEQY

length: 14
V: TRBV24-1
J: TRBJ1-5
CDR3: ATSDPGQVRALPQH

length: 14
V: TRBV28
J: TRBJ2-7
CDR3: ASSDTRDPRGYEQY

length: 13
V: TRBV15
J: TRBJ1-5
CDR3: ATSRDLQDYQPQH

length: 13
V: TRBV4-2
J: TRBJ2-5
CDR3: ASSQAASGGETQY

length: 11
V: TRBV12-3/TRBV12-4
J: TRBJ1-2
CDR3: ASSIWGAGGYT

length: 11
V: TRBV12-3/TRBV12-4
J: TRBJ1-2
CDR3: ASSLLAGYGYT

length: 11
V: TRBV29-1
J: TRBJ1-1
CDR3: SVGGQGLAEAF

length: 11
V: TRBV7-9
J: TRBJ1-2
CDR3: ASSFDSANGYT

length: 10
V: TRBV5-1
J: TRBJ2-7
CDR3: ASSPDRDEQY

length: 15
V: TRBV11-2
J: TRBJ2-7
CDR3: ASSLGGWSTRSYEQY

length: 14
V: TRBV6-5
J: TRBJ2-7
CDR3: ASSYLSWDRTYEQY

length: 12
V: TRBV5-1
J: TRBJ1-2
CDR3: ASSLDRTATRKT

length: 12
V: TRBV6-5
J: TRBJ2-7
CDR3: ASSYSGDPYEQY

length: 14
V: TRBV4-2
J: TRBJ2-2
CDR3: ASSQIGQGTTGELF

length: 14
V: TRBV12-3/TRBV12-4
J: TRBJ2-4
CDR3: ASSPRGQLSKNIQY

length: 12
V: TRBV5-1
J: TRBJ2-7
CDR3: ASSPGTGVQEQY

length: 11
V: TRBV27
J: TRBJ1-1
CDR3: ASSLFRGTEAF

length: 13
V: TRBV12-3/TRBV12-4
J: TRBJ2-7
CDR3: ASSLSGGPGGEQY

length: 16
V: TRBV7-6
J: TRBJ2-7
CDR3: ASSHPGRTTSSSYEQY

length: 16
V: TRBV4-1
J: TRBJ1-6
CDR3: ASSQGRGASPYNSPLH

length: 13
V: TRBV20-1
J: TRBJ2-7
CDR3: SARVLTGPTYEQY

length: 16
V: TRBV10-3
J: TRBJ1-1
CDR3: ATREVLVLRKRNTEAF

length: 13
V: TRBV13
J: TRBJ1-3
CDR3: ASSVGTASGNTIY